The source of this T cell receptor (beta chain) is a study of blood T cell repertoires in COVID-19. Study-level information: Acute and convalescent COVID-19 samples came from the United States, Italy and Spain.

This CDR3 comprises 17 residues. In Seattle, patients joined the study during active infection and were tracked longitudinally. In the study's own analysis: Estimated nucleated cell counts came from reference gene primer amplification. The data were produced by immunoSEQ multiplex PCR, yet TCRdb's version contains in-frame clones alone and is incomplete. V and J calls and clone size are given by that table; D and trimming were obtained from the DNA. The repertoire holds almost 200,000 clones, with 70% to 90% as singletons. The rearrangement uses TRBV1 and TRBJ1-2; the table assigns TRBD1, which was not confirmed against the DNA. TRBV1 is a documented pseudogene. The TCR comes from a man in his sixties with COVID-19, enrolled during active disease. Sequenced: peripheral blood. CDR3 region: CTSSQDVPPDRAYGYTF. The CDR3 coding sequence is TGCACCAGCAGCCAAGATGTACCCCCAGACAGAGCCTATGGCTACACCTTC.